The 5 T cell receptor beta chains reported below all come from one sample, sequenced in a study of T cells in Graves' hyperthyroidism and ophthalmopathy. RNA transcripts were the template for amplifying TCR beta CDR3 regions. The study used the HTBI primer set for a first-round RT-PCR of the TCR CDR3. TCRdb called the multiplex PCR reads again in MiXCR, with one record for every CDR3 protein. The sample yields over 200,000 distinct CDR3 sequences, more than 12% seen once. Sequencing was done on a sample of blood. The receptors shown here come from a woman between 40 and 55 years old with Graves' hyperthyroidism that later progressed to Graves' ophthalmopathy.

This clonotype was seen repeatedly, ten times or more. The V and J genes are TRBV7-3 and TRBJ1-2; TRBD1 might be the D (5 bases). Trimming took 5 bases from V and 0 from J, leaving 22 bases between them. The CDR3 consists of 18 residues. Germline V gene sequence: CDR1 SGHTA, CDR2 FQGTGA. The CDR3 region has the DNA TGTGCCAGCAGCGAAGGGGTGTTACCGGCCTCAGCTAACTATGGCTACACCTTC. It translates to CASSEGVLPASANYGYTF.

This clonotype was recorded many times. The chain combines TRBV3-1 with TRBJ1-6; D not resolved. V lost 1 base, J lost 9 bases, and 16 bases lay in between. CDR1 and CDR2 from the germline V gene are LGHDT and YNNKEL (reference sequence). The CDR3 has 16 amino acids. This chain's CDR3 is CASSQVRSSWGSPLHF. The CDR3 region has the DNA TGTGCCAGCAGCCAAGTACGGAGTAGTTGGGGTTCACCCCTCCACTTT.

This clonotype was recorded at least ten times. The J gene is TRBJ1-5, the V gene TRBV10-3; 11 nucleotides match TRBD1. CDR1 ENHRY and CDR2 SYGVKD come from the germline V gene. The CDR3 is made up of 16 amino acids. The trim removed 3 bases at V and 7 bases at J, leaving 8 bases unmatched. The CDR3 DNA reads as TGTGCCATCAGTGACTCTTCCGGGACAGGGGGACAGCCCCAGCATTTT. This sequence encodes CAISDSSGTGGQPQHF.

The sample holds many counts of this clonotype. The gene calls are TRBV29-1 and TRBJ2-7; TRBD1 matches at 10 bases. The CDR3 has 12 residues. CDR1 and CDR2 from the germline V gene are SQVTM and ANQGSEA. V gave up 6 bases and J gave up 2 bases; unmatched junction bases: 1. The CDR3 coding sequence is TGCAGCGTGGGGACAGGGGCCTACGAGCAGTACTTC. It translates to CSVGTGAYEQYF.

In this sample, this clonotype turned up many times. The rearrangement links TRBV20-1 to TRBJ2-2; D gene unclear. The V end was cut by 0 bases, the J end by 4 bases, with 12 bases between. The germline V gene has CDR1 DFQATT and CDR2 SNEGSKA (reference sequence). The CDR3 runs to 15 residues. The CDR3 DNA reads as TGCAGTGCTAGAGACGTAAATTCGGGCACCGGGGAGCTGTTTTTT. It yields the protein CSARDVNSGTGELFF.